Below are 29 T cell receptor beta chains sequenced from a single sample in a study of blood T cell repertoires in COVID-19. Repertoires were generated with immunoSEQ multiplex PCR, while TCRdb's copy carries only in-frame clones and drops some. Seen here are about 480,000 clones, roughly 90% observed once, and the top ten hold more than 4%. Sequenced: peripheral blood. The receptors stem from a woman aged 25 to 39 with acute or convalescent COVID-19.

This clone was detected only a few times. V usage is TRBV18 and J usage is TRBJ1-3, with 7 nucleotides matching TRBD1. V lost 3 bases and J lost 0; bases outside the gene matches: 5. The CDR3 covers 16 residues. From germline, CDR1 is KGHSH and CDR2 LQKENI. In DNA, the CDR3 is TGTGCCAGCTCACCGGGACAGACGGACTCTGGAAACACCATATATTTT. Protein: CASSPGQTDSGNTIYF.

The gene calls are TRBV12-3 or TRBV12-4 and TRBJ2-7; 7 bases are shared with TRBD1. The CDR3 spans 13 residues. J lost 4 bases, V lost 5 bases, and 5 bases had no gene match. As DNA, the CDR3 is TGTGCCAGCAGTAGCGCGGACAGGTACGAGCAGTACTTC. As protein: CASSSADRYEQYF.

The chain recombines TRBV5-5 with TRBJ2-6; 9 nucleotides align to TRBD1. Germline loops: CDR1 SGHKS, CDR2 YYEKEE (reference sequence). The CDR3 has 19 residues. V dropped 5 bases and J dropped 1; count of bases not matched to a gene: 13. In DNA form, the CDR3 reads TGTGCCAGCAGGCACGGCGCGGGACAGGGAGGATCTGGGGCCAACGTCCTGACTTTC. Translation: CASRHGAGQGGSGANVLTF.

The chain couples TRBV6-1 to TRBJ2-2; D is unresolved. The CDR3 spans 15 residues. The ends were cut back, 4 bases at V and 0 bases at J, with 9 bases in the middle. Germline loops: CDR1 MNHNS, CDR2 SASEGT. CDR3 region: CASSGSSPNTGELFF. DNA of the CDR3: TGTGCCAGCAGTGGTAGCTCCCCGAACACCGGGGAGCTGTTTTTT.

V is TRBV5-8 and J is TRBJ1-2, with D perhaps TRBD1 (5 bases). Germline V gene data show CDR1 as SGHTS and CDR2 as YDEGEE. This CDR3 spans 14 amino acids. Between the trimmed V and J ends, which lost 5 bases and 4 bases, there was a span of 15 bases. The CDR3 DNA reads as TGTGCCAGCAGTCGGCAGGGATTTACCTATGGCTACACCTTC. Amino acid sequence: CASSRQGFTYGYTF.

The rearrangement joins TRBV23-1 to TRBJ1-4, with D tentatively TRBD1 (5 bases). TRBV23-1 carries the ORF label, with uncertain function. Trimming took off 4 bases at V and 8 bases at J, with 14 bases between the two ends. This CDR3 spans 14 amino acids. The CDR3 is CASSLAGLGEKLFF. CDR3 nucleotide sequence: TGCGCCAGCAGTCTAGCAGGGCTAGGGGAAAAACTGTTTTTT.

The J gene is TRBJ2-1, the V gene TRBV7-3; 7 bases are a match to TRBD1. Germline values: CDR1 SGHTA, CDR2 FQGTGA. V lost 5 bases, J lost 0 bases, and 4 bases stayed unmatched. The CDR3 has 15 amino acids. The CDR3 reads CASSANRGSYNEQFF. CDR3 coding DNA: TGTGCCAGCAGCGCAAACAGGGGCTCCTACAATGAGCAGTTCTTC.

Of note for this clone: Other nucleotide sequences in the sample specify the same CDR3. The chain carries TRBV30 and TRBJ1-3, with D possibly being TRBD1 (6 bases). The CDR3 contains 14 residues. Per germline, CDR1 GTSNPN and CDR2 SVGIG (reference sequence). The germline V and J ends were trimmed by 3 bases and 0 bases, with 9 bases remaining between them. CDR3 in amino acids: CAWSETGSGNTIYF. CDR3 nucleotides: TGTGCCTGGAGCGAGACAGGCTCTGGAAACACCATATATTTT.

V gene TRBV5-4 combines with J gene TRBJ2-5, with a weak D call TRBD1 (5 bases). This CDR3 has 13 residues. Germline CDR1 SGHNT, CDR2 YYREEE (reference sequence). Trimming removed 0 bases from V and 7 bases from J, with 10 bases in between. CDR3 amino acids: CASSLARQGTQYF. Here the CDR3 DNA reads TGTGCCAGCAGCTTGGCGAGGCAGGGGACCCAGTACTTC.

This chain uses TRBV7-2 with TRBJ2-5, with 8 bases identical to TRBD1. Germline CDR1 and CDR2: SGHTA and FQGNSA. The CDR3 is made up of 16 amino acids. Unmatched junction bases numbered 14, after V lost 2 bases and J lost 9 bases. CDR3 in amino acids: CASSLHAGGPESAQYF. Here the CDR3 DNA reads TGTGCCAGCAGCTTACATGCAGGGGGCCCCGAGTCGGCCCAGTACTTC.

The CDR3 DNA is TGCAGCGCCCGAAGGGTCGGACAGACCGAGCAGTACTTC. Its protein is CSARRVGQTEQYF. The chain employs TRBV29-1 and TRBJ2-7; maybe TRBD1 (6 bases). CDR3 length equals 13 residues. The V gene lost 7 bases and the J gene lost 6 bases, with 19 bases spanning the gap. The germline CDR1 and CDR2 sequences are SQVTM and ANQGSEA.

J is TRBJ2-5 and V is TRBV7-2; a possible D gene is TRBD1 (6 bases). Deletions cut 5 bases from V and 4 bases from J, with 11 bases between. The germline gives CDR1 SGHTA, CDR2 FQGNSA. The CDR3 consists of 13 residues. Here the CDR3 reads CASSEHRVETQYF. The CDR3, as DNA: TGTGCCAGCAGCGAACACAGGGTAGAGACCCAGTACTTC.

This rearrangement joins TRBV30 to TRBJ2-2; D is perhaps TRBD2 (6 bases). Trimming shortened V by 4 bases and J by 5 bases, and 14 bases separated the two germline ends. The CDR3 is 14 residues long. Germline CDR1 GTSNPN, CDR2 SVGIG (reference sequence). CDR3 DNA: TGTGCCTGGAAGTTTGCAGGGAGGACCGGGGAGCTGTTTTTT. This codes for CAWKFAGRTGELFF.

The V gene is TRBV5-6, the J gene TRBJ2-1; D is uncertain. Germline V gene lookup returns CDR1 SGHDT and CDR2 YYEEEE. The V and J ends lost 3 bases and 0 bases respectively, with 13 bases between them. This CDR3 comprises 16 residues. DNA of the CDR3: TGTGCCAGCAGCTCGGAGCGACGGAGCTCCTACAATGAGCAGTTCTTC. This codes for CASSSERRSSYNEQFF.

The chain employs TRBV28 and TRBJ2-7; tentatively, D is TRBD1 (6 bases). Germline V gives CDR1 MDHEN, CDR2 SYDVKM. This CDR3 has 14 residues. Between the trimmed V and J ends, which lost 7 bases and 5 bases, there was a span of 18 bases. CDR3 amino acids: CASNPGDTNNEQYF. The CDR3 DNA follows: TGTGCCAGCAACCCTGGGGACACAAACAACGAGCAGTACTTC.

The chain has TRBV10-3 and TRBJ2-7, with D tentatively TRBD1 (5 bases). The germline CDR1 and CDR2 sequences are ENHRY and SYGVKD. V was trimmed by 1 base and J by 3 bases, leaving 16 bases between them. The CDR3 extends over 16 amino acids. CDR3 bases: TGTGCCATCAGTGAGTTCGTGGACACGGCCGACTACGAGCAGTACTTC. Its translation is CAISEFVDTADYEQYF.

The chain has TRBV7-6 and TRBJ2-1; 9 bases map to TRBD2. The CDR3 spans 15 residues. The trim removed 1 base at V and 7 bases at J, leaving 5 bases unmatched. In germline, CDR1 is SGHVS, CDR2 FNYEAQ. In DNA form, the CDR3 reads TGTGCCAGCAGCTTAGTGGCTAGCGGGGAAAATGAGCAGTTCTTC. Translated: CASSLVASGENEQFF.

This chain uses TRBV6-5 with TRBJ2-2; TRBD2 is a possible D gene (5 bases). From germline, CDR1 is MNHEY and CDR2 SVGAGI. With 4 bases removed from V and 5 bases from J, the gap between germline ends came to 11 bases. There are 14 residues in the CDR3. The DNA of the CDR3 is TGTGCCAGCAGTTTCGGACGGAGGACCGGGGAGCTGTTTTTT. Its translation: CASSFGRRTGELFF.

This chain joins TRBV3-1 (or the pseudogene TRBV3-2) and TRBJ2-7; TRBD1 might be the D (5 bases). This CDR3 spans 13 amino acids. Per germline, CDR1 LGHDT and CDR2 YNNKEL (reference sequence). V lost 3 bases and J 7 bases, leaving 13 bases between the germline ends. CDR3: CASSHLGVEEQYF. CDR3 coding DNA: TGTGCCAGCAGCCACTTAGGGGTGGAAGAGCAGTACTTC.

The chain couples TRBV19 to TRBJ2-3; a weak D match, TRBD2 (6 bases). CDR3 length: 15 residues. The germline CDR1 and CDR2 sequences are LNHDA and SQIVND (reference sequence). V was trimmed by 3 bases and J by 0 bases, leaving 10 bases between them. The CDR3 nucleotides are TGTGCCAGTAGTATGGGGGGACTGAGCACAGATACGCAGTATTTT. Translation gives CASSMGGLSTDTQYF.

The rearrangement links TRBV7-2 to TRBJ2-3; TRBD2 matches at 11 bases. The CDR3 is made up of 14 amino acids. The junction had 3 bases not matched to a gene; V was cut back by 3 bases and J by 7 bases. Germline CDR1 SGHTA, CDR2 FQGNSA. This chain's CDR3 is CASSFSGGANTQYF. Here the CDR3 DNA reads TGTGCCAGCAGCTTTAGCGGGGGGGCGAATACGCAGTATTTT.

This chain links TRBV7-7 with TRBJ2-7, with D unclear. V gave up 5 bases and J gave up 0 bases, with 11 bases separating them. This CDR3 has 14 residues. The V gene's germline CDR1 is SSHAT and CDR2 FNYEAQ (reference sequence). The CDR3 bases are TGTGCCAGCAGCCTAAGTCCGAGCTCCTACGAGCAGTACTTC. Residues: CASSLSPSSYEQYF.

The chain employs TRBV29-1 and TRBJ2-1; 11 positions match TRBD2. J lost 15 bases, V lost 7 bases, and 5 bases had no gene match. The CDR3 runs 10 residues. From germline, CDR1 is SQVTM and CDR2 ANQGSEA. The CDR3 DNA is TGCAGCGCCCTAGCGGGGGGCCCGTTCTTC. Translated: CSALAGGPFF.

This clone has a handful of counts. J is TRBJ1-2 and V is TRBV5-4; 11 positions match TRBD1. This CDR3 has 14 residues. From germline, CDR1 is SGHNT and CDR2 YYREEE (reference sequence). J gave up 7 bases and V 4 bases, and 6 bases lay outside the gene matches. The chain's CDR3 is CASSGRDRGVGYTF. CDR3 sequence (DNA): TGTGCCAGCAGCGGCCGGGACAGGGGGGTTGGCTACACCTTC.

The rearrangement uses TRBV24-1 and TRBJ2-5; 7 nucleotides match TRBD1. Germline lookup yields CDR1 KGHDR and CDR2 SFDVKD. The CDR3 sequence is 16 residues long. The V segment lost 3 bases and the J segment 0 bases; nucleotides outside the gene matches: 6. CDR3 nucleotides: TGTGCCACCAGTGATCCGGGACAGACATACCAAGAGACCCAGTACTTC. Protein: CATSDPGQTYQETQYF.

The chain recombines TRBV3-1 (or the pseudogene TRBV3-2) with TRBJ2-7; TRBD1 matches 9 bases. The V gene's germline CDR1 is LGHDT and CDR2 YNNKEL (reference sequence). CDR3 size: 14 residues. Losses at the gene ends were 4 bases for V and 5 bases for J; bases not matched to a gene: 6. As DNA, the CDR3 is TGTGCCAGCAGCCGCGGACAGGGGTGGGACGAGCAGTACTTC. Translation gives CASSRGQGWDEQYF.

The V and J genes are TRBV4-1 and TRBJ2-5; D is perhaps TRBD2 (5 bases). Germline CDR1 reads MGHRA; CDR2 reads YSYEKL. V was trimmed by 0 bases and J by 1 base, leaving 9 bases between them. The CDR3 consists of 15 residues. DNA of the CDR3: TGCGCCAGCAGCCAAGAAGGGCGGGTCCAAGAGACCCAGTACTTC. This codes for CASSQEGRVQETQYF.

This clone showed up just once. This chain joins TRBV7-6 and TRBJ2-5, with TRBD2 identical over 10 bases. Germline CDR1 reads SGHVS; CDR2 reads FNYEAQ. With 5 bases clipped from V and 4 bases from J, the junction kept 10 bases outside the gene matches. This CDR3 spans 16 amino acids. The CDR3 is CASSRTHGLAAETQYF. As DNA, the CDR3 is TGTGCCAGCAGCCGTACCCACGGACTAGCGGCAGAGACCCAGTACTTC.

The chain is built from TRBV28 and TRBJ2-1, with D unclear. Trimming shortened V by 1 base and J by 5 bases, and 9 bases separated the two germline ends. The CDR3 covers 14 residues. Germline CDR1 reads MDHEN; CDR2 reads SYDVKM. The DNA of the CDR3 is TGTGCCAGCAGTTTATCTTTGGCGGACAATGAGCAGTTCTTC. Its protein product is CASSLSLADNEQFF.